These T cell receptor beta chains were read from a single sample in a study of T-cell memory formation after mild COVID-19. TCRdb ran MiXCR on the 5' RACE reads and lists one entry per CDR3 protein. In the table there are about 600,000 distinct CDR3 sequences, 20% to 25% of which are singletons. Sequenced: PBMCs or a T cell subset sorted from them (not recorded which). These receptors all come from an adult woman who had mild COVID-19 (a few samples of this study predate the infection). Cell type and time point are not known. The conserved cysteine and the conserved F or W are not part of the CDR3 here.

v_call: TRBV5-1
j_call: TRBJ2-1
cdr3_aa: ASSLQAPGQGSSYNEQF

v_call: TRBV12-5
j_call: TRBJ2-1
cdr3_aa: ASGFFPIIGFSSYNEQF

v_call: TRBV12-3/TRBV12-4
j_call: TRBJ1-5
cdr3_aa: ASSPLGAVNQPQH

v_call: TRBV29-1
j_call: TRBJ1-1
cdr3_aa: SVVGPRGANTEAF

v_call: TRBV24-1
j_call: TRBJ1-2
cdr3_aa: GTSDLGRNYGYT

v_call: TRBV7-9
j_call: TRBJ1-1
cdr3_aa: ASSLADRNTEAF

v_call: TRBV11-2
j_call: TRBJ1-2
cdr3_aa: ASSLGSHYGYT

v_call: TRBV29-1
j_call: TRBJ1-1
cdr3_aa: SVDEPGQYTEAF

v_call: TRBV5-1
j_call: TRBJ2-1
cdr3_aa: ASSFVGETYNEQF

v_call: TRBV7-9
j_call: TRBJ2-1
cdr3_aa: ASSLSVGGYGNEQF

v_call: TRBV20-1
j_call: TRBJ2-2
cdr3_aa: SARSGTSDAGELF

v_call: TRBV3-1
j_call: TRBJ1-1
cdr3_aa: ASSPRQGPGAF

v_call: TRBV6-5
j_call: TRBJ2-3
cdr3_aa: ASSRSGGAADTQY

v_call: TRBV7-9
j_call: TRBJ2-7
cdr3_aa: ASTTPGTGAYEQY

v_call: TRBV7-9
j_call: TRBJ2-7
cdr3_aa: AGGRRDSYEQY

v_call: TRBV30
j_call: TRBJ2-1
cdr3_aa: AWGPQVGYNEQF

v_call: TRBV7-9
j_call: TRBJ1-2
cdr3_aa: ASSPDGRGYT

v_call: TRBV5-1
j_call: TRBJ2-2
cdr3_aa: ASSLDVAGGSGELF

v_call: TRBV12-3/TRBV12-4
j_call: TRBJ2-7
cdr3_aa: ASSLGGLAEGYEQY

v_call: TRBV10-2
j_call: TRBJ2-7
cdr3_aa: ASSPQGPTFGEQY

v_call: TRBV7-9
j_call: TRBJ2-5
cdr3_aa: ASSLIARGEETQY

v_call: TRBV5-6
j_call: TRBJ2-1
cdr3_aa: ASSLAGYDEQF

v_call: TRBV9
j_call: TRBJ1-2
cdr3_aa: ASGSLGGPKGYT

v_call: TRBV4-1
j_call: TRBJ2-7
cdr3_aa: ASSQDWGSSYEQY

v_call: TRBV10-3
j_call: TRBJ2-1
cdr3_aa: AISVAGGNEQF